This TCR beta chain was captured by sequencing in a study of T cell changes during pregnancy in multiple sclerosis. The CDR3 is made up of 16 amino acids. Germline values: CDR1 MNHEY, CDR2 SVGAGI. Trimming at V came to 2 bases and at J to 3 bases, leaving 5 bases not matched to a gene. Generated by immunoSEQ multiplex PCR, the TCRdb table keeps only in-frame clones and is missing some. The table has about 42,000 clones, approximately 92% seen once; the top ten hold approximately 0.5%. Sequenced material: CD4+ T cells from peripheral blood mononuclear cells, taken in the second trimester of pregnancy. This TCR was sampled from a female donor in good health, enrolled as a control in a pregnancy study. This chain connects TRBV6-5 to TRBJ2-2; 8 bases match TRBD2. The CDR3 nucleotides read TGTGCCAGCAGTTACGCCCGGGGGGGGCACACCGGGGAGCTGTTTTTT. Translation gives CASSYARGGHTGELFF.